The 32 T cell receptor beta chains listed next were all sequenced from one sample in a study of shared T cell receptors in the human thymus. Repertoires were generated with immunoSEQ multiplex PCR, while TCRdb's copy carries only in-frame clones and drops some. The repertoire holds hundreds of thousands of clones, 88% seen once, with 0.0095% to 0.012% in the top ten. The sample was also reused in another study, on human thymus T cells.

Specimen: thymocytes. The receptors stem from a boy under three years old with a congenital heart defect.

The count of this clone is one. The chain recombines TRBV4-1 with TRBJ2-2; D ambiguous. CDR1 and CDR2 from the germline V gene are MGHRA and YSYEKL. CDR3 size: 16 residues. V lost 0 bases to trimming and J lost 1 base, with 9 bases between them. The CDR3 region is CASSQEETRNTGELFF. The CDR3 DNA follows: TGCGCCAGCAGCCAAGAAGAAACAAGGAACACCGGGGAGCTGTTTTTT.

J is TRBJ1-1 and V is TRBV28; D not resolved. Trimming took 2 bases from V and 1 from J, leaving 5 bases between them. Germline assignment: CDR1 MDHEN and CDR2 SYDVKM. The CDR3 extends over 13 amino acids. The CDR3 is CASSLISNTEAFF. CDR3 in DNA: TGTGCCAGCAGTTTAATATCGAACACTGAAGCTTTCTTT.

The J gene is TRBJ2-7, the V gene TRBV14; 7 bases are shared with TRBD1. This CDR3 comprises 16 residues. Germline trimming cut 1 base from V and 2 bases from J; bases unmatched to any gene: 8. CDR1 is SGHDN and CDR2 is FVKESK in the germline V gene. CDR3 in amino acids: CASSQASGQDTYEQYF. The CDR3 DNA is TGTGCCAGCAGCCAAGCGTCTGGACAGGACACCTACGAGCAGTACTTC. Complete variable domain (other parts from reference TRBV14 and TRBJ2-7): EAGVTQFPSHSVIEKGQTVTLRCDPISGHDNLYWYRRVMGKEIKFLLHFVKESKQDESGMPNNRFLAERTGGTYSTLKVQPAELEDSGVYFCASSQASGQDTYEQYFGPGTRLTVT.

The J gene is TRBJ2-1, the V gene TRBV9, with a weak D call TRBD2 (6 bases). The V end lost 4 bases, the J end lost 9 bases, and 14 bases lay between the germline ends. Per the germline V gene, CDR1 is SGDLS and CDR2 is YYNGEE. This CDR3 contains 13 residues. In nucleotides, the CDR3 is TGTGCCAGCAGCTTCCGGAGGGAGAGTGAGCAGTTCTTC. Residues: CASSFRRESEQFF. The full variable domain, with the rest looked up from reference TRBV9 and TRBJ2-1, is DSGVTQTPKHLITATGQRVTLRCSPRSGDLSVYWYQQSLDQGLQFLIQYYNGEERAKGNILERFSAQQFPDLHSELNLSSLELGDSALYFCASSFRRESEQFFGPGTRLTVL.

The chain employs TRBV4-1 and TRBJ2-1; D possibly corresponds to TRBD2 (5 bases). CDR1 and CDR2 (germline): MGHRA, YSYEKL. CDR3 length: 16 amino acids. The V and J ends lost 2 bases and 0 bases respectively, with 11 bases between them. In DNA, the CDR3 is TGCGCCAGCAGCCAATACGAGGGCAGCTCCTACAATGAGCAGTTCTTC. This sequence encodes CASSQYEGSSYNEQFF.

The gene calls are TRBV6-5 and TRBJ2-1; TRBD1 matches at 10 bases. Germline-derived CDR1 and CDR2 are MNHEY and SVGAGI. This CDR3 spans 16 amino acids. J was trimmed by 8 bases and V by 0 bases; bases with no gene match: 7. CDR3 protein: CASSYSGDRGTHEQFF. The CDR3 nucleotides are TGTGCCAGCAGTTACTCGGGGGACAGGGGTACGCATGAGCAGTTCTTC.

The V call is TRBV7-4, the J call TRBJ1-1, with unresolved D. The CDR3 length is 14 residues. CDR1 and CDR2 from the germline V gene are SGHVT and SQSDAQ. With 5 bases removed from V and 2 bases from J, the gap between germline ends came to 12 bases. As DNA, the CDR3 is TGTGCCAGCAGCGCGATCCCACTAAACACTGAAGCTTTCTTT. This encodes CASSAIPLNTEAFF. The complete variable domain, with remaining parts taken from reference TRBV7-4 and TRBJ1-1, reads GAGVSQSPRYKVAKRGRDVALRCDSISGHVTLYWYRQTLGQGSEVLTYSQSDAQRDKSGRPSGRFSAERPERSVSTLKIQRTEQGDSAVYLCASSAIPLNTEAFFGQGTRLTVV.

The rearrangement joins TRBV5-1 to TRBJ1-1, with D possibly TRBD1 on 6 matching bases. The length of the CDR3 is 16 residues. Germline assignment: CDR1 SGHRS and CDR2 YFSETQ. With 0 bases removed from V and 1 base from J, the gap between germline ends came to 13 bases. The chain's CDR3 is CASSLGAGGRNTEAFF. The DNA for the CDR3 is TGCGCCAGCAGCTTGGGTGCGGGGGGCCGGAACACTGAAGCTTTCTTT.

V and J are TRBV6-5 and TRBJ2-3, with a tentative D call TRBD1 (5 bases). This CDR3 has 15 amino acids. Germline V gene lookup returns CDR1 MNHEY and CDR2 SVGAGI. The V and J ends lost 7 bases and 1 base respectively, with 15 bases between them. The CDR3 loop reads CASIQKGPGTDTQYF. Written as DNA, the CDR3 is TGTGCCAGCATACAAAAGGGGCCCGGCACAGATACGCAGTATTTT.

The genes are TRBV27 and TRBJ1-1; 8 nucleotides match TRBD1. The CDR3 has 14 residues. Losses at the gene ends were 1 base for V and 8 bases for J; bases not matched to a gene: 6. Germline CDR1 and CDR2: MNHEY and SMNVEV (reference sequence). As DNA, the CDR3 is TGTGCCAGCAGTTTATTTCGCAGGGGGCAAGAAGCTTTCTTT. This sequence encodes CASSLFRRGQEAFF.

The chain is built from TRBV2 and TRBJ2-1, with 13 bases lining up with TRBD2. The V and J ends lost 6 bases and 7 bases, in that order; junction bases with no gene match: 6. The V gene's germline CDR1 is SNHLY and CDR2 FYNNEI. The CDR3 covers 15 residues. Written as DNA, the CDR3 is TGTGCCAGCAGCGGACTAGCGGGAGACGGAAATGAGCAGTTCTTC. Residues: CASSGLAGDGNEQFF.

The CDR3 nucleotides are TGTGCCAGCACGAGACAGGGAGGTGAAAAACTGTTTTTT. Translation: CASTRQGGEKLFF. V and J are TRBV5-6 and TRBJ1-4, with TRBD1 matching over 7 bases. CDR1 is SGHDT and CDR2 is YYEEEE in the germline V gene. The CDR3 is 13 amino acids. Losses at the gene ends were 6 bases for V and 7 bases for J; bases not matched to a gene: 6.

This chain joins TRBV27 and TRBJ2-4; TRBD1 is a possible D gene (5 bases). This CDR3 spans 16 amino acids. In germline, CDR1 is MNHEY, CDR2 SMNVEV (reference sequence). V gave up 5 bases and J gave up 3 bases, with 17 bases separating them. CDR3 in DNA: TGTGCCAGCAGTCCTCTATATGGGGCTGGCAAAAACATTCAGTACTTC. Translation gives CASSPLYGAGKNIQYF.

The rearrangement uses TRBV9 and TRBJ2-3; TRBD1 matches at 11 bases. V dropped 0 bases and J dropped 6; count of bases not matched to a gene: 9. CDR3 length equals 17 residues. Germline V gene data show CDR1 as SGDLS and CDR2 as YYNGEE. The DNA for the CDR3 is TGTGCCAGCAGCGTAGAGGAAGGGGGACAGGGGGTGGATACGCAGTATTTT. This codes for CASSVEEGGQGVDTQYF.

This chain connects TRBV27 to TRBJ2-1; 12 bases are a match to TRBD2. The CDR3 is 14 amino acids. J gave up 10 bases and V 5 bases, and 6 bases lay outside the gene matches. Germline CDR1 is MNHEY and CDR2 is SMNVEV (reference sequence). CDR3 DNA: TGTGCCAGCAGTACTAGCGGGAGGTCAAGGGAGCAGTTCTTC. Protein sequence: CASSTSGRSREQFF.

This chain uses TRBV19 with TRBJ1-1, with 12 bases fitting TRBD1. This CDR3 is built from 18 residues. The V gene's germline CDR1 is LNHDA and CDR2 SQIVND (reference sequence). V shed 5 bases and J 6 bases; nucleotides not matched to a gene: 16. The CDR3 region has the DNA TGTGCCAGTAGTCCCTCCCCGGGACAGGGGGCGCTAGGGGCTGAAGCTTTCTTT. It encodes CASSPSPGQGALGAEAFF.

The CDR3, as DNA: TGCGCCAGCAGCCAACCCGTCCGGGAGGGGAAAGCTTTCTTT. It codes for CASSQPVREGKAFF. This sequence joins TRBV4-1 and TRBJ1-1; D is possibly TRBD1 (5 bases). The length of the CDR3 is 14 residues. Germline V gene data show CDR1 as MGHRA and CDR2 as YSYEKL. V dropped 2 bases and J dropped 9 bases, with 16 bases sitting between them.

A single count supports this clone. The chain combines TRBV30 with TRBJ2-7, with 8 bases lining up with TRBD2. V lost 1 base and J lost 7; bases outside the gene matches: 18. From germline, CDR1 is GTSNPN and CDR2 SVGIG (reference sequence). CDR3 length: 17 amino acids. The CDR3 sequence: CAWSAPLNGRASEEQYF. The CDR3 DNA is TGTGCCTGGAGTGCACCCCTTAACGGGAGGGCCTCTGAGGAGCAGTACTTC.

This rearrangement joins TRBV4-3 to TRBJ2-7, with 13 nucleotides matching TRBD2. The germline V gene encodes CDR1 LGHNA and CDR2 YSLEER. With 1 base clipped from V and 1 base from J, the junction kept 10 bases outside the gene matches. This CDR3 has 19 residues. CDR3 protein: CASSQGGPLGLAGSYEQYF. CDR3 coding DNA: TGCGCCAGCAGCCAAGGGGGACCCTTGGGACTAGCGGGGTCCTACGAGCAGTACTTC.

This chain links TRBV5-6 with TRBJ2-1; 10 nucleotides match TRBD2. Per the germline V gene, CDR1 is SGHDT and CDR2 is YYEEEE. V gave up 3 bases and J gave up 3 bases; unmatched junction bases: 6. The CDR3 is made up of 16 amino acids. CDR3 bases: TGTGCCAGCAGCTGGAGTACTAGCGGGATCTACAATGAGCAGTTCTTC. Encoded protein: CASSWSTSGIYNEQFF.

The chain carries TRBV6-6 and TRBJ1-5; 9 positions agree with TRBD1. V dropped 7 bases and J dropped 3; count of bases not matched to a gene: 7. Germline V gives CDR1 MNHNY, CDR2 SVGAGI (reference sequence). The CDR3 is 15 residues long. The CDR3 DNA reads TGTGCCAGCAACGTACAGGGGGCGGTCAATCAGCCCCAGCATTTT. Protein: CASNVQGAVNQPQHF.

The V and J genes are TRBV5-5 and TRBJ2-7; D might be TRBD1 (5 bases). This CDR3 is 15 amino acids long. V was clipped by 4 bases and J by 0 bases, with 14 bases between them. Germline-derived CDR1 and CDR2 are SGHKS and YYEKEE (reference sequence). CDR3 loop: CASSPTDRSSYEQYF. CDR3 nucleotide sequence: TGTGCCAGCAGCCCGACAGATCGTAGCTCCTACGAGCAGTACTTC.

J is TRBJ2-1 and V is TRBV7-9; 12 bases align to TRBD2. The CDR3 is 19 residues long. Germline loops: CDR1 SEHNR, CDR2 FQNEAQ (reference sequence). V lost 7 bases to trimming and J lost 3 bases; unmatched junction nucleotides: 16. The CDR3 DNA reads TGTGCCAGCAAGGGCGCTGGGGGTCTAGCGGGAGGGATCTACAATGAGCAGTTCTTC. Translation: CASKGAGGLAGGIYNEQFF.

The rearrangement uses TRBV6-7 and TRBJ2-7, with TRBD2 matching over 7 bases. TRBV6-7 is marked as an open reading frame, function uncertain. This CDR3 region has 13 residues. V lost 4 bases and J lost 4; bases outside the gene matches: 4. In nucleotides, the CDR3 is TGTGCCAGCAGTTCCCACGGGGGGTACGAGCAGTACTTC. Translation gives CASSSHGGYEQYF.

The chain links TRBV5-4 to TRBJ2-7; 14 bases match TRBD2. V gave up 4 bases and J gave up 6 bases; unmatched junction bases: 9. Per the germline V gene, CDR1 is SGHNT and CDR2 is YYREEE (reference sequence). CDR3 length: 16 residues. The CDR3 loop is CASSTSRLAGGLEQYF. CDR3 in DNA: TGTGCCAGCAGCACTTCACGACTAGCGGGAGGGCTCGAGCAGTACTTC.

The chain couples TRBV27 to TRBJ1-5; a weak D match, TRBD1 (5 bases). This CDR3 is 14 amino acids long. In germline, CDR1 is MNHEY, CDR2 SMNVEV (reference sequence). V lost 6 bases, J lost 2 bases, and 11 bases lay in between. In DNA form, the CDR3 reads TGTGCCAGCAGCTGGGGGGGAGGCAATCAGCCCCAGCATTTT. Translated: CASSWGGGNQPQHF.

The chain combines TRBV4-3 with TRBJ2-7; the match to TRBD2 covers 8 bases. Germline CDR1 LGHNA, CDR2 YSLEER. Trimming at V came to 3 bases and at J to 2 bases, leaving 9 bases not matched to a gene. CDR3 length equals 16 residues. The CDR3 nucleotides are TGCGCCAGCAGCCAGTTAAGCGGGAGTCTAGCCTACGAGCAGTACTTC. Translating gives CASSQLSGSLAYEQYF.

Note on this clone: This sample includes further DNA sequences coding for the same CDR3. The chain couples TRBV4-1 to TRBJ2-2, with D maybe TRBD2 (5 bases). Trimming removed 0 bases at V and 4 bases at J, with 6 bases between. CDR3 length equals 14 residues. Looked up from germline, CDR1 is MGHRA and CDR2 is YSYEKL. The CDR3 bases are TGCGCCAGCAGCCAAGATCGGGGCACCGGGGAGCTGTTTTTT. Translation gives CASSQDRGTGELFF.

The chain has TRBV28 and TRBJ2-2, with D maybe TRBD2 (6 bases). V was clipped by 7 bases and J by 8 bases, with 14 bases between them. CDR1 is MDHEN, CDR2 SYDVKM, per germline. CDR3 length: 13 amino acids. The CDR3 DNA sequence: TGTGCCAGCACCAATGGAGGGACTGGGGAGCTGTTTTTT. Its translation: CASTNGGTGELFF.

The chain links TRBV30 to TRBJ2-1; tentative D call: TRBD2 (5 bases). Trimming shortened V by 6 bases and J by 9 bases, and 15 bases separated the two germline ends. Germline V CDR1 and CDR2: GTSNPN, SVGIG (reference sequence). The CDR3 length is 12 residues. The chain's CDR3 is CACGPAEAEQFF. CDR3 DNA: TGTGCCTGTGGACCCGCGGAGGCTGAGCAGTTCTTC.

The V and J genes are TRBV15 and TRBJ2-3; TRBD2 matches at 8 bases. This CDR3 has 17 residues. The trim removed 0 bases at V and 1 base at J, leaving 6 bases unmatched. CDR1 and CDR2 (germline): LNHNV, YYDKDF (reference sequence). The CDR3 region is CATSRDGVGRGTDTQYF. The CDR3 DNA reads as TGTGCCACCAGCAGAGATGGTGTCGGGAGGGGCACAGATACGCAGTATTTT.

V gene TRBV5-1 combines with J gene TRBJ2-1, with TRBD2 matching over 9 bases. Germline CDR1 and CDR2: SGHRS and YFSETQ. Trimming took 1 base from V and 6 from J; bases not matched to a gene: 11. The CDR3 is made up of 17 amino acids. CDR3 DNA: TGCGCCAGCAGCTTGTGCCAAGGGACTAGCTGCCTCAATGAGCAGTTCTTC. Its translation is CASSLCQGTSCLNEQFF.